This T cell receptor (beta chain) was sequenced in a study of tumor and adjacent non-tumor tissue in lung cancer. A modified ARM-PCR protocol with three rounds of nested PCR amplified TCRbeta. Each CDR3 protein is one row after TCRdb ran MiXCR on the multiplex PCR reads. Here the sample spans over 80,000 distinct CDR3 sequences, less than 85% being singletons. This sample's RNA came from whole unsorted tissue. The normal lung tissue was taken more than 3 cm from the tumor edge. Comment on this clonotype: The limits of the CDR3 on the DNA are not certain, so only TCRdb's listed CDR3 is given.

The CDR3 spans 17 residues, counting both ends. Germline assignment: CDR1 MGHRA and CDR2 YSYEKL. The receptor's source is a man aged 60 to 75 with small cell lung cancer. This chain uses TRBV4-1 with TRBJ2-1; the table's TRBD2 call for D was not verified on the DNA. The sequencing sample was made of distant non-tumor lung tissue. This chain's CDR3 is CASSQPVAGGSYNEQSF.